The present entry profiles one T cell receptor beta chain with its context. No antigen is known for it. With random hexamers, 0.5 to 1 ug RNA was reverse transcribed. An immunoSEQ multiplex PCR generated amplified TCR beta CDR3 products spanning 54 Vbeta and 13 Jbeta. In TCRdb, the immunoSEQ multiplex PCR reads were re-called with MiXCR into one record per CDR3 protein. Of over 150,000 distinct CDR3 sequences in the sample, approximately 94% were seen once. The entry originates in a study of CD8 T cells in Susac syndrome. Study in general: Active disease was present in about six of the sequenced Susac syndrome patients, and remission in roughly eight. Study-wide points: The authors acknowledged that their TCR sequencing and HLA analysis involved a relatively small number of individuals.

Trimming cost V 4 bases and J 2 bases, with 14 bases left between them. Per the germline V gene, CDR1 is LGHNA and CDR2 is YSLEER. The CDR3 contains 15 residues. The authors carried out high-throughput sequencing of TCR beta. They applied it to CD8+ and CD4+ T cells obtained from blood. Sequencing was carried out using CD4+ T cells from PBMCs. The chain couples TRBV4-3 to TRBJ1-2; D ambiguous. This clonotype was obtained from a human donor with Susac syndrome. CDR3 sequence (DNA): TGCGCCAGCAGCCTCCGGTTGGGTGACAACTATGGCTACACCTTC. Translation gives CASSLRLGDNYGYTF.